Below, 20 T cell receptor beta chains from the same sample are listed, as sequenced in a study of blood T cell repertoires in COVID-19. Assay used: immunoSEQ multiplex PCR; TCRdb lists only in-frame clones, some missing. The table lists under 150,000 clones, 90% of them singletons, with 3.5% to 5.5% in the top ten. The sample consisted of peripheral blood. Receptor source: a man aged 55 to 69 with COVID-19, enrolled during active disease.

The rearrangement uses TRBV6-4 and TRBJ2-1; 11 bases are a match to TRBD1. Germline-derived CDR1 and CDR2 are MRHNA and SNTAGT. With 2 bases clipped from V and 7 bases from J, the junction kept 7 bases outside the gene matches. The CDR3 runs 16 residues. The CDR3, as DNA: TGTGCCAGCAGTGACCCCGGGACAGGGGGAATGAATGAGCAGTTCTTC. This translates into CASSDPGTGGMNEQFF.

The chain joins TRBV11-3 to TRBJ2-7, with D tentatively TRBD2 (6 bases). V lost 1 base and J lost 2, with 15 bases in between. Per germline, CDR1 SGHNT and CDR2 YENEEA. The CDR3 loop spans 16 amino acids. CDR3 DNA: TGTGCCAGCAGCTTAGCCTTCGACGGAGGGGCCTACGAGCAGTACTTC. Protein sequence: CASSLAFDGGAYEQYF.

This chain connects TRBV18 to TRBJ1-1; the D gene is possibly TRBD1 (6 bases). Trimming took 2 bases from V and 2 from J, leaving 9 bases between them. CDR3 size: 14 residues. Looked up from germline, CDR1 is KGHSH and CDR2 is LQKENI. The CDR3 region has the DNA TGTGCCAGCTCACCAGTACAGGGTAACACTGAAGCTTTCTTT. Protein: CASSPVQGNTEAFF.

This rearrangement joins TRBV6-5 to TRBJ2-7, with a weak D call TRBD2 (5 bases). V was cut by 2 bases and J by 0 bases, with 8 bases left in between. Germline V gene sequence: CDR1 MNHEY, CDR2 SVGAGI. CDR3 size: 14 residues. CDR3 protein: CASSYEADSYEQYF. The CDR3 DNA follows: TGTGCCAGCAGTTACGAAGCGGACTCCTACGAGCAGTACTTC.

The V gene is TRBV6-1, the J gene TRBJ1-1; possible D gene TRBD1, 5 bases. CDR3 size: 11 residues. V shed 2 bases and J shed 10 bases, with 8 bases lying between them. CDR1 is MNHNS, CDR2 SASEGT, per germline. CDR3 DNA: TGTGCCAGCAGTGAAAACAGGAGAGCTTTCTTT. This translates into CASSENRRAFF.

The chain is built from TRBV11-2 and TRBJ2-1, with TRBD2 matching over 11 bases. The V segment lost 5 bases and the J segment 7 bases; nucleotides outside the gene matches: 13. The CDR3 is made up of 17 amino acids. CDR1 and CDR2 from the germline V gene are SGHAT and FQNNGV. CDR3 region: CASSLPTLAGGGNEQFF. In nucleotides, the CDR3 is TGTGCCAGCAGCCTTCCGACCCTAGCGGGAGGAGGGAATGAGCAGTTCTTC.

This chain joins TRBV11-2 and TRBJ2-5; TRBD1 matches at 11 bases. From germline, CDR1 is SGHAT and CDR2 FQNNGV. Unmatched junction bases numbered 5, after V lost 4 bases and J lost 7 bases. This CDR3 is built from 14 residues. The CDR3 sequence: CASSSPGQGGTQYF. CDR3 bases: TGTGCCAGCAGCTCCCCGGGACAGGGGGGGACCCAGTACTTC.

The rearrangement uses TRBV27 and TRBJ1-6; no definite D call. Germline V gene data show CDR1 as MNHEY and CDR2 as SMNVEV (reference sequence). The CDR3 is 16 residues long. The germline V and J ends were trimmed by 4 bases and 0 bases, with 10 bases remaining between them. Here the CDR3 DNA reads TGTGCCAGCAGTTCTCGACTAAGCTCCTATAATTCACCCCTCCACTTT. It specifies CASSSRLSSYNSPLHF.

This clone is a singleton in its sample. V usage is TRBV30 and J usage is TRBJ1-4, with TRBD1 identical over 7 bases. The CDR3 contains 14 residues. Trimming took 2 bases from V and 3 from J; bases not matched to a gene: 3. Germline loops: CDR1 GTSNPN, CDR2 SVGIG (reference sequence). The CDR3 loop reads CAWSQTGSNEKLFF. CDR3 nucleotides: TGTGCCTGGAGTCAGACAGGGTCTAATGAAAAACTGTTTTTT.

This clone showed up just a few times. The chain combines TRBV7-2 with TRBJ2-5; 7 bases are a match to TRBD1. Germline trimming cut 8 bases from V and 1 base from J; bases unmatched to any gene: 4. CDR1 is SGHTA, CDR2 FQGNSA, per germline. The length of the CDR3 is 13 residues. CDR3 coding DNA: TGTGCCAGCGTACAGGGGACCCAAGAGACCCAGTACTTC. Translating it yields CASVQGTQETQYF.

The V call is TRBV7-9, the J call TRBJ2-5; 7 bases map to TRBD2. V shed 5 bases, J shed 5 bases, and the junction held 8 bases outside the gene matches. CDR3 length equals 14 residues. CDR1 SEHNR and CDR2 FQNEAQ come from the germline V gene (reference sequence). The CDR3 region has the DNA TGTGCCAGCAGCGTCGGGGTGGGAGGGGAGACCCAGTACTTC. This translates into CASSVGVGGETQYF.

The V gene is TRBV3-1 (or the pseudogene TRBV3-2), the J gene TRBJ1-5; no reliable D call. From germline, CDR1 is LGHDT and CDR2 YNNKEL (reference sequence). The CDR3 loop spans 15 amino acids. V lost 0 bases, J lost 8 bases, and 14 bases lay in between. CDR3 nucleotide sequence: TGTGCCAGCAGCCAAGAGGGCCAGGTAACGGAGCCCCAGCATTTT. Residues: CASSQEGQVTEPQHF.

The rearrangement joins TRBV21-1 to TRBJ1-2; the D call in the table, TRBD1, was not verified against the DNA. TRBV21-1 is designated a pseudogene. The CDR3 runs to 16 residues. The CDR3: CASSPSMTGRNYGYTF. CDR3 in DNA: TGTGCCAGCAGCCCCTCCATGACAGGGCGCAACTATGGCTACACCTTC.

CDR3 sequence: CAWSPQGNTIYF. DNA of the CDR3: TGTGCCTGGAGTCCTCAGGGAAACACCATATATTTT. The chain links TRBV30 to TRBJ1-3; D not certain. The CDR3 is 12 residues long. The V end was cut by 2 bases, the J end by 4 bases, with 6 bases between. Germline CDR1 GTSNPN, CDR2 SVGIG (reference sequence). The full variable domain, with the rest looked up from reference TRBV30 and TRBJ1-3, is SQTIHQWPATLVQPVGSPLSLECTVEGTSNPNLYWYRQAAGRGLQLLFYSVGIGQISSEVPQNLSASRPQDRQFILSSKKLLLSDSGFYLCAWSPQGNTIYFGEGSWLTVV.

The rearrangement uses TRBV6-7 and TRBJ2-7; D is unresolved. TRBV6-7 is classed as an ORF, of uncertain function. V was clipped by 1 base and J by 3 bases, with 16 bases between them. The CDR3 runs 16 residues. CDR3 amino acids: CASSYCKNTCSYEQYF. CDR3 nucleotides: TGTGCCAGCAGTTACTGTAAGAATACCTGCAGCTACGAGCAGTACTTC.

This clone has only one observation. The chain has TRBV5-4 and TRBJ2-7; D call uncertain. V lost 4 bases and J 0 bases, leaving 14 bases between the germline ends. Germline CDR1 SGHNT, CDR2 YYREEE (reference sequence). The CDR3 is made up of 15 amino acids. The CDR3 bases are TGTGCCAGCAGCCCGCCCGGGTTCAACTCCTACGAGCAGTACTTC. Protein: CASSPPGFNSYEQYF.

This clone was detected only once. The V call is TRBV9, the J call TRBJ2-7, with 8 bases aligning to TRBD1. The CDR3 covers 13 residues. V was clipped by 0 bases and J by 6 bases; unmatched bases: 2. CDR1 is SGDLS and CDR2 is YYNGEE in the germline V gene. The CDR3 DNA reads TGTGCCAGCAGCGTAGATGGACAGGGCGAGCAGTACTTC. As protein: CASSVDGQGEQYF.

This clone has just a few counts. V is TRBV3-1 (or the pseudogene TRBV3-2) and J is TRBJ2-7; 7 bases are a match to TRBD2. V gave up 0 bases and J gave up 2 bases; unmatched junction bases: 7. The germline V gene encodes CDR1 LGHDT and CDR2 YNNKEL (reference sequence). The CDR3 consists of 16 residues. CDR3 coding DNA: TGTGCCAGCAGCCAAGATCGCGGGCTAGCGGCCTACGAGCAGTACTTC. This sequence encodes CASSQDRGLAAYEQYF.

This sequence joins TRBV27 and TRBJ2-7; 9 bases are shared with TRBD1. CDR1 and CDR2 from the germline V gene are MNHEY and SMNVEV (reference sequence). Trimming at V came to 2 bases and at J to 5 bases, leaving 10 bases not matched to a gene. The CDR3 has 16 residues. The CDR3 nucleotides are TGTGCCAGCAGTTTAAATGGGGACAGGGTGAGCAACGAGCAGTACTTC. This encodes CASSLNGDRVSNEQYF.

This clone has a handful of counts. Other nucleotide sequences in the sample specify the same CDR3. V gene TRBV14 combines with J gene TRBJ2-5; TRBD2 matches at 7 bases. Germline CDR1 reads SGHDN; CDR2 reads FVKESK. V dropped 5 bases and J dropped 1; count of bases not matched to a gene: 1. The CDR3 extends over 13 amino acids. The CDR3 protein is CASSWTSQETQYF. The CDR3 coding sequence is TGTGCCAGCAGCTGGACTAGCCAAGAGACCCAGTACTTC.